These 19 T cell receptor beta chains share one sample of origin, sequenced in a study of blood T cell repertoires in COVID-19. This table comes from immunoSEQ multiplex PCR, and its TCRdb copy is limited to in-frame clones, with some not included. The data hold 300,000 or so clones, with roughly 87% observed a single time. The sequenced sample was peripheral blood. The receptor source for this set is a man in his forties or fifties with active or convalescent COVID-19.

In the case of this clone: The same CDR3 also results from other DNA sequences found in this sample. CDR3 in DNA: TGTGCCAGCAGTTCCCGGACTAGCGGGAGGGCCTACGAGCAGTACTTC. Translating gives CASSSRTSGRAYEQYF. The V gene is TRBV27, the J gene TRBJ2-7; 15 nucleotides line up with TRBD2. This CDR3 is 16 amino acids long. Per germline, CDR1 MNHEY and CDR2 SMNVEV (reference sequence). The V segment lost 4 bases and the J segment 2 bases; nucleotides outside the gene matches: 3.

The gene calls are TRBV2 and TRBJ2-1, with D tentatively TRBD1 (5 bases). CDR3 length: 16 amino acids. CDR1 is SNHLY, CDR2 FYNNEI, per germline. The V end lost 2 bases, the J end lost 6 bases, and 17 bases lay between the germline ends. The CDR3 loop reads CASSEQGFVGVNEQFF. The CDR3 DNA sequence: TGTGCCAGCAGTGAACAGGGTTTCGTGGGTGTCAATGAGCAGTTCTTC.

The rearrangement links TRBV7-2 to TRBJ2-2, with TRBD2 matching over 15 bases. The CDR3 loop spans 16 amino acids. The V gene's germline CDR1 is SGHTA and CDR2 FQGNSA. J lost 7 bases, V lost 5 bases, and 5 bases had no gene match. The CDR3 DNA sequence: TGTGCCAGCAGCGGACTAGCGGGGGGGCCCAGCGGGGAGCTGTTTTTT. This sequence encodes CASSGLAGGPSGELFF.

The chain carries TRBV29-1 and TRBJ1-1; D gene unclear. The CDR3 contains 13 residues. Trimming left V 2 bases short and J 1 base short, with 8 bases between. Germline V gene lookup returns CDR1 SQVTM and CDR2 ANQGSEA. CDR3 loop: CSVESTRNTEAFF. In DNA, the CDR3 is TGCAGCGTTGAAAGCACGAGGAACACTGAAGCTTTCTTT.

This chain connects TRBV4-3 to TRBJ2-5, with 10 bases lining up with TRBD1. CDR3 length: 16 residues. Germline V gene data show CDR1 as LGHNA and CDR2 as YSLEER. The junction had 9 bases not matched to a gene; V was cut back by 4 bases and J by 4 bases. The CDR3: CASSRVGTGDRETQYF. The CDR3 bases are TGCGCCAGCAGCCGAGTAGGGACAGGGGATAGAGAGACCCAGTACTTC.

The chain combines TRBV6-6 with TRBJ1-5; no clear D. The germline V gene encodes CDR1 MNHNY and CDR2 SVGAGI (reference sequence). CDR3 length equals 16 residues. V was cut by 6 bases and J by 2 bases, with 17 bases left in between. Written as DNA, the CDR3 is TGTGCCAGCAGCCCCGGCGGCTCTGGTCGCAATCAGCCCCAGCATTTT. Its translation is CASSPGGSGRNQPQHF.

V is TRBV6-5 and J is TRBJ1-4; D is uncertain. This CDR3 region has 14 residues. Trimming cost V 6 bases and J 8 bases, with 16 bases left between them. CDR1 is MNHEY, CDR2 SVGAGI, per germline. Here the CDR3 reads CASRATLGREKLFF. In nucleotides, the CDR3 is TGTGCCAGCAGGGCGACACTAGGTCGGGAAAAACTGTTTTTT.

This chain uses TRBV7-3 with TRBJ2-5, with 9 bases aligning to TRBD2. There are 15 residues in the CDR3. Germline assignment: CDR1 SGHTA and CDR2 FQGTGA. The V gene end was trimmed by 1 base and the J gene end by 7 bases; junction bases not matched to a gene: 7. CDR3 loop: CASSLNSAAGGTQYF. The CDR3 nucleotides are TGTGCCAGCAGCTTAAACTCCGCAGCGGGAGGGACCCAGTACTTC. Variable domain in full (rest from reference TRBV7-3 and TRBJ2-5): GAGVSQTPSNKVTEKGKYVELRCDPISGHTALYWYRQSLGQGPEFLIYFQGTGAADDSGLPNDRFFAVRPEGSVSTLKIQRTERGDSAVYLCASSLNSAAGGTQYFGPGTRLLVL.

The CDR3 here is CASSIQGGGNNEQFF. Written as DNA, the CDR3 is TGTGCCAGCAGCATACAGGGCGGTGGGAACAATGAGCAGTTCTTC. The rearrangement joins TRBV11-2 to TRBJ2-1, with D possibly being TRBD1 (6 bases). Looked up from germline, CDR1 is SGHAT and CDR2 is FQNNGV. The CDR3 spans 15 residues. V was clipped by 5 bases and J by 5 bases, with 16 bases between them.

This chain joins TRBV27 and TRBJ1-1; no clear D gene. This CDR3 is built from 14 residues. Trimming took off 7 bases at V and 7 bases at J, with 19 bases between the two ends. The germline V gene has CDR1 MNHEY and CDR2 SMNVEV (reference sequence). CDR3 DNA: TGTGCCAGCATCCAGACGGCGGGCCATAATGAAGCTTTCTTT. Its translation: CASIQTAGHNEAFF.

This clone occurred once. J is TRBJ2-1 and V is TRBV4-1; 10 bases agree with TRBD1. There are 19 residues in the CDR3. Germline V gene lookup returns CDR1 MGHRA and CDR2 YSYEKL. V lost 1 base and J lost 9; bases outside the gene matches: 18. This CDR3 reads CASSQALGTGTGDNGEQFF. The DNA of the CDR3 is TGCGCCAGCAGCCAAGCCCTGGGTACCGGGACAGGGGATAACGGTGAGCAGTTCTTC.

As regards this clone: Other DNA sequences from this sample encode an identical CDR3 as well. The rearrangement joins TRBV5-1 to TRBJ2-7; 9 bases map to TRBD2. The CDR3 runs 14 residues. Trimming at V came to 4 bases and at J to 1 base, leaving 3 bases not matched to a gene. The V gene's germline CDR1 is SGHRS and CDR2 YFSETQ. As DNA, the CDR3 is TGCGCCAGCAGCCTGACTAGCGGTTCCTACGAGCAGTACTTC. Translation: CASSLTSGSYEQYF.

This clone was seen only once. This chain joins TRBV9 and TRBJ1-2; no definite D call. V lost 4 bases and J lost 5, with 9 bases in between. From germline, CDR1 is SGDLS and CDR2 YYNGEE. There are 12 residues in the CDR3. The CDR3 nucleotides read TGTGCCAGCAGCAACAGTGCGTATGGCTACACCTTC. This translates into CASSNSAYGYTF.

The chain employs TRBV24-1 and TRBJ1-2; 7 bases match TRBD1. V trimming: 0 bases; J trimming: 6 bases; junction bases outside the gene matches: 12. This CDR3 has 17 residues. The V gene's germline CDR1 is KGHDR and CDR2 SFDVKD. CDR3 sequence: CATSDLQGDSKAHGYTF. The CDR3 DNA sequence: TGTGCCACCAGTGATTTGCAGGGGGACTCTAAAGCCCATGGCTACACCTTC.

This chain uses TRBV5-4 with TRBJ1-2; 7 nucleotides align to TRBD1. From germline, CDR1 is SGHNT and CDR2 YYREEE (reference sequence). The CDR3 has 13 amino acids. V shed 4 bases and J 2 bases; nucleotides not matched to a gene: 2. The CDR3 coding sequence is TGTGCCAGCAGCCCGACAGGGAACTATGGCTACACCTTC. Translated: CASSPTGNYGYTF.

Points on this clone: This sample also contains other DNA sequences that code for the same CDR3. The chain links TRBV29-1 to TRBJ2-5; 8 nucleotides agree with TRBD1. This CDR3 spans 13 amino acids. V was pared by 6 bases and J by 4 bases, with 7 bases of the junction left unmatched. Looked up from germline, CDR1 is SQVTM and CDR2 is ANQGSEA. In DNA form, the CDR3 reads TGCAGCGTCGGACAGGGCCAGGGAGAGACCCAGTACTTC. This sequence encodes CSVGQGQGETQYF.

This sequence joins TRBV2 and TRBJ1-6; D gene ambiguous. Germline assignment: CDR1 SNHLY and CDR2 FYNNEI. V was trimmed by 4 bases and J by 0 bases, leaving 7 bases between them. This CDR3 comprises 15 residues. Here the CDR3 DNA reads TGTGCCAGCAGTGCGGAGAGCTCCTATAATTCACCCCTCCACTTT. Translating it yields CASSAESSYNSPLHF.

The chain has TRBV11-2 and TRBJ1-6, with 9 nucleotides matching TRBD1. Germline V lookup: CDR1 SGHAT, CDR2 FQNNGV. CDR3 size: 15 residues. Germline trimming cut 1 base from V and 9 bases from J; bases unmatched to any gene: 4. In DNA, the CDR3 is TGTGCCAGCAGCTTAGCGGGACAGGGATTTTCACCCCTCCACTTT. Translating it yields CASSLAGQGFSPLHF.

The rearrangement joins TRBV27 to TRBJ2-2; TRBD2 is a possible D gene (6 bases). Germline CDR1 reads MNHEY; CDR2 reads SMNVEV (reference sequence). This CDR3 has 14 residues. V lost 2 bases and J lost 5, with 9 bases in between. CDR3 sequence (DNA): TGTGCCAGCAGTTTACGGCGGGGAACCGGGGAGCTGTTTTTT. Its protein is CASSLRRGTGELFF.